These T cell receptor beta chains were read from a single sample in a study of beta chain features in type 1 diabetes. Sequencing used immunoSEQ multiplex PCR; TCRdb keeps in-frame clones, though not all of them. The table lists some 370,000 clones, about 10% of them singletons. The sequenced sample was central memory CD4+ T cells from blood. Receptors originate from a man aged 25 to 45 with type 1 diabetes. CDR3s include the opening cysteine and the closing phenylalanine or tryptophan. Each record gives: V gene, D gene, clone size, J gene, CDR3 DNA, CDR3 protein. D genes are given only for firm matches. A clone size is listed for some rows: how often the clone was seen (once, few, many), or a class if it is expanded.

v_gene: TRBV7-2
d_gene: TRBD1
abundance: many
j_gene: TRBJ1-1
CDR3nt: TGTGCCAGCAGCTTAGGGTCACAGGGGTGGTGGACTTTCTTT
CDR3aa: CASSLGSQGWWTFF

v_gene: TRBV6-1
d_gene: -
abundance: -
j_gene: TRBJ1-5
CDR3nt: TGTGCCAGCAGCGAGGTCAATCAGCCCCAGCATTTT
CDR3aa: CASSEVNQPQHF

v_gene: TRBV10-3
d_gene: -
abundance: -
j_gene: TRBJ2-3
CDR3nt: TGTGCCATCAATTCGGCCGGGACAGATACGCAGTATTTT
CDR3aa: CAINSAGTDTQYF

v_gene: TRBV18
d_gene: -
abundance: few
j_gene: TRBJ1-1
CDR3nt: TGTGCCAGCTTACGCGACACCCTGAACACTGAAGCTTTCTTT
CDR3aa: CASLRDTLNTEAFF

v_gene: TRBV4-2
d_gene: -
abundance: few
j_gene: TRBJ2-1
CDR3nt: TGTGCCAGCAGCCAACTTGGCGAGTACGGGGACCCGTTCTTC
CDR3aa: CASSQLGEYGDPFF

v_gene: TRBV27
d_gene: TRBD1
abundance: few
j_gene: TRBJ2-2
CDR3nt: TGTGCCAGCAGTCTTGGGACAGGGAGGGGCGGGGAGCTGTTTTTT
CDR3aa: CASSLGTGRGGELFF

v_gene: TRBV18
d_gene: TRBD1
abundance: few
j_gene: TRBJ2-7
CDR3nt: TGTGCCAGCTCACTAGCCCCGGACAGGGACCACGAGCAGTACTTC
CDR3aa: CASSLAPDRDHEQYF

v_gene: TRBV19
d_gene: -
abundance: few
j_gene: TRBJ2-1
CDR3nt: TGTGCCAGTAGTGCCTCCGGGAGACATGGGGATGAGCAGTTCTTC
CDR3aa: CASSASGRHGDEQFF

v_gene: TRBV6-6
d_gene: -
abundance: -
j_gene: TRBJ1-5
CDR3nt: TGTGCCAGCAGTCCCCGGGGGGATCAGCCCCAGCATTTT
CDR3aa: CASSPRGDQPQHF

v_gene: TRBV30
d_gene: TRBD1
abundance: -
j_gene: TRBJ1-5
CDR3nt: TGTGCCTGGAGTTTCGGGACAGGGGGGAACCAGCCCCAGCATTTT
CDR3aa: CAWSFGTGGNQPQHF

v_gene: TRBV7-2
d_gene: -
abundance: -
j_gene: TRBJ2-1
CDR3nt: TGTGCCAGCAGCCCAGACAATGAGCAGTTCTTC
CDR3aa: CASSPDNEQFF

v_gene: TRBV2
d_gene: -
abundance: -
j_gene: TRBJ1-5
CDR3nt: TGTGCCAGCAGTGTGGGGAGGGAGGCAAATCAGCCCCAGCATTTT
CDR3aa: CASSVGREANQPQHF

v_gene: TRBV5-4
d_gene: -
abundance: few
j_gene: TRBJ2-5
CDR3nt: TGTGCCAGCAGCTTAGGTGGCGGGAACCCGCTCCAAGAGACCCAGTACTTC
CDR3aa: CASSLGGGNPLQETQYF

v_gene: TRBV5-4
d_gene: -
abundance: few
j_gene: TRBJ2-5
CDR3nt: TGTGCCAGCAGCTTGGTCGGTTTCCAAGAGACCCAGTACTTC
CDR3aa: CASSLVGFQETQYF

v_gene: TRBV2
d_gene: -
abundance: few
j_gene: TRBJ1-5
CDR3nt: TGTGCCAGCAGTGAAGGGGGGCTCTCCAATCAGCCCCAGCATTTT
CDR3aa: CASSEGGLSNQPQHF

v_gene: TRBV5-5
d_gene: -
abundance: -
j_gene: TRBJ2-2
CDR3nt: TGTGCCAGCAGCTTCACGGACAGCCTATACACCGGGGAGCTGTTTTTT
CDR3aa: CASSFTDSLYTGELFF

v_gene: TRBV7-2
d_gene: -
abundance: few
j_gene: TRBJ2-7
CDR3nt: TGTGCCAGCAGCTTACCCCTATCTACCGCCGAGCAGTACTTC
CDR3aa: CASSLPLSTAEQYF

v_gene: TRBV7-2
d_gene: TRBD2
abundance: -
j_gene: TRBJ2-7
CDR3nt: TGTGCCAGCAGCCTGGGGACTAGCGGGAGGGCCAAGGGGTACGAGCAGTACTTC
CDR3aa: CASSLGTSGRAKGYEQYF

v_gene: TRBV29-1
d_gene: -
abundance: -
j_gene: TRBJ1-1
CDR3nt: TGCAGCGTGACCACGTTTAACACTGAAGCTTTCTTT
CDR3aa: CSVTTFNTEAFF

v_gene: TRBV2
d_gene: TRBD1
abundance: few
j_gene: TRBJ1-1
CDR3nt: TGTGCCAGCACCGGGACAGGGGTAATGAACACTGAAGCTTTCTTT
CDR3aa: CASTGTGVMNTEAFF

v_gene: TRBV28
d_gene: -
abundance: -
j_gene: TRBJ1-1
CDR3nt: TGTGCCACCAAATCCGGGGCACGGAGCACTGAAGCTTTCTTT
CDR3aa: CATKSGARSTEAFF

v_gene: TRBV7-3
d_gene: TRBD1
abundance: few
j_gene: TRBJ2-3
CDR3nt: TGTGCCAGCAGCTTCGGGACAGCTAGCACAGATACGCAGTATTTT
CDR3aa: CASSFGTASTDTQYF

v_gene: TRBV10-3
d_gene: TRBD2
abundance: few
j_gene: TRBJ2-3
CDR3nt: TGTGCCAGCAGTTACAGCGGGAGGGGGTTCCGCACAGATACGCAGTATTTT
CDR3aa: CASSYSGRGFRTDTQYF

v_gene: TRBV25-1
d_gene: TRBD1
abundance: few
j_gene: TRBJ1-5
CDR3nt: TGTGCCAGCAGTGATAATAGGCCAGGGGGCACTCAGCCCCAGCATTTT
CDR3aa: CASSDNRPGGTQPQHF

v_gene: TRBV7-2
d_gene: -
abundance: many
j_gene: TRBJ2-3
CDR3nt: TGTGCCAGCAGCTTAGCGCAGGGTAGTAGAGATACGCAGTATTTT
CDR3aa: CASSLAQGSRDTQYF

v_gene: TRBV21-1
d_gene: -
abundance: -
j_gene: TRBJ1-2
CDR3nt: TGTGCCAGGTGGGGTGAATATGGCTACACCTTC
CDR3aa: CARWGEYGYTF

v_gene: TRBV6-6
d_gene: -
abundance: -
j_gene: TRBJ2-3
CDR3nt: TGTGCCAGCAGTTACCCACAGGGATTCACAGATACGCAGTATTTT
CDR3aa: CASSYPQGFTDTQYF